Below are 26 T cell receptor beta chains sequenced from a single sample in a study of T-cell memory formation after mild COVID-19. From the 5' RACE reads, TCRdb called clonotypes with MiXCR, one entry per CDR3 protein. The sample carries approximately 260,000 distinct CDR3 sequences, roughly 15% recorded once. The sequencing sample was made of PBMCs or a T cell subset sorted from them (not recorded which). The receptors originated from a man between 18 and 35 years old who had mild COVID-19 (a few samples of this study predate the infection). Cell type and time point are not known.

This clonotype was observed a few times. The V call is TRBV7-2, the J call TRBJ1-4, with 10 bases lining up with TRBD1. The V gene end was trimmed by 5 bases and the J gene end by 4 bases; junction bases not matched to a gene: 1. The CDR3 extends over 14 amino acids. Germline CDR1 reads SGHTA; CDR2 reads FQGNSA. This chain's CDR3 is CASSRTGGNEKLFF. The CDR3 bases are TGTGCCAGCAGCCGGACAGGGGGTAATGAAAAACTGTTTTTT.

The sample holds a few counts of this clonotype. The chain couples TRBV7-9 to TRBJ1-1; perhaps TRBD1 as D (5 bases). Germline V gene lookup returns CDR1 SEHNR and CDR2 FQNEAQ (reference sequence). The CDR3 length is 15 residues. Trimming took off 5 bases at V and 2 bases at J, with 15 bases between the two ends. The CDR3 here is CASSPDRSGNTEAFF. DNA for the CDR3: TGTGCCAGCAGCCCCGACAGAAGCGGAAACACTGAAGCTTTCTTT.

This rearrangement joins TRBV11-2 to TRBJ2-7; the D gene is possibly TRBD1 (5 bases). The ends were cut back, 0 bases at V and 6 bases at J, with 12 bases in the middle. The CDR3 totals 14 residues. The germline V gene encodes CDR1 SGHAT and CDR2 FQNNGV. CDR3 bases: TGTGCCAGCAGCTTAGAGTTGGGGCGGAGCGAGCAGTACTTC. It encodes CASSLELGRSEQYF.

This clonotype has at least ten counts. The chain employs TRBV12-3 or TRBV12-4 and TRBJ2-7, with D perhaps TRBD1 (6 bases). This CDR3 comprises 13 residues. V was trimmed by 6 bases and J by 6 bases, leaving 15 bases between them. Here the CDR3 DNA reads TGTGCCAGCAGAAGAACAGGGTCAGGCGAGCAGTACTTC. It specifies CASRRTGSGEQYF.

The sample holds a few counts of this clonotype. DNA of the CDR3: TGTGCCAGCTCTGGGACGGAGCAAGAGACCCAGTACTTC. This translates into CASSGTEQETQYF. The gene calls are TRBV18 and TRBJ2-5; either TRBD1 or TRBD2 may fit D (5 bases each). Trimming stripped 6 bases from V and 2 bases from J, with 10 bases between. Germline V CDR1 and CDR2: KGHSH, LQKENI. The CDR3 spans 13 residues.

This clonotype showed up just a few times. CDR3 coding DNA: TGCGCCAGCAGCTTATACAGGGTTGATAGAGTACGTCTCGACGCCAATGAGCAGTTCTTC. This codes for CASSLYRVDRVRLDANEQFF. The chain carries TRBV5-1 and TRBJ2-1, with TRBD1 as a possible D gene (6 bases). The germline CDR1 and CDR2 sequences are SGHRS and YFSETQ. This CDR3 region has 20 residues. Trimming removed 2 bases at V and 6 bases at J, with 30 bases between. Supplemented by reference TRBV5-1 and TRBJ2-1, the full variable domain reads KAGVTQTPRYLIKTRGQQVTLSCSPISGHRSVSWYQQTPGQGLQFLFEYFSETQRNKGNFPGRFSGRQFSNSRSEMNVSTLELGDSALYLCASSLYRVDRVRLDANEQFFGPGTRLTVL.

This clonotype was observed a handful of times. J is TRBJ2-5 and V is TRBV6-5; D remains ambiguous. CDR3 length equals 12 residues. V was shortened by 8 bases and J by 5 bases, with 12 bases between the two germline ends. Germline assignment: CDR1 MNHEY and CDR2 SVGAGI. The CDR3 nucleotides are TGTGCCAGCTTCTTGGACGGCGAGACCCAGTACTTC. Translation gives CASFLDGETQYF.

This clonotype was observed at least ten times. V usage is TRBV5-5 and J usage is TRBJ1-2; D is possibly TRBD1 (5 bases). Germline lookup yields CDR1 SGHKS and CDR2 YYEKEE (reference sequence). Trimming shortened V by 0 bases and J by 4 bases, and 7 bases separated the two germline ends. The CDR3 consists of 13 residues. The CDR3 sequence: CASSLAGSYGYTF. The CDR3 region has the DNA TGTGCCAGCAGCTTGGCAGGGAGCTATGGCTACACCTTC.

The CDR3 DNA reads as TGTGCCAGCACTTTCGGGACAGGTCTGGAGGGCTACACCTTC. This codes for CASTFGTGLEGYTF. V is TRBV6-6 and J is TRBJ1-2; 8 positions agree with TRBD1. The CDR3 loop spans 14 amino acids. The germline gives CDR1 MNHNY, CDR2 SVGAGI (reference sequence). Trimming at V came to 7 bases and at J to 8 bases, leaving 12 bases not matched to a gene.

This rearrangement joins TRBV25-1 to TRBJ2-5; D gene unclear. This CDR3 spans 13 amino acids. V lost 6 bases and J lost 1, with 9 bases in between. Germline CDR1 reads MGHDK; CDR2 reads SYGVNS. The CDR3 nucleotides are TGTGCCAGCAGCCAGACAATCCAAGAGACCCAGTACTTC. This gives the protein CASSQTIQETQYF.

This clonotype was detected a few times. This chain connects TRBV20-1 to TRBJ1-5, with TRBD1 identical over 7 bases. The CDR3 runs to 14 residues. The V gene's germline CDR1 is DFQATT and CDR2 SNEGSKA (reference sequence). With 2 bases clipped from V and 3 bases from J, the junction kept 4 bases outside the gene matches. CDR3 sequence: CSARRGLDNQPQHF. The CDR3 DNA follows: TGCAGTGCTAGAAGGGGGCTGGACAATCAGCCCCAGCATTTT.

This clonotype was detected only a few times. The gene calls are TRBV12-3 or TRBV12-4 and TRBJ1-2; D remains unclear. The CDR3 runs 10 residues. Trimming removed 3 bases at V and 6 bases at J, with 2 bases between. Written as DNA, the CDR3 is TGTGCCAGCAGTTTGAATGGCTACACCTTC. This encodes CASSLNGYTF.

The chain employs TRBV10-3 and TRBJ1-5; no clear D gene. The CDR3 is 14 residues long. V dropped 6 bases and J dropped 0 bases, with 9 bases sitting between them. Germline CDR1 reads ENHRY; CDR2 reads SYGVKD. The CDR3 DNA reads TGTGCCATCAGGGATGAGGTTAGCAATCAGCCCCAGCATTTT. The encoded protein is CAIRDEVSNQPQHF.

The V call is TRBV28, the J call TRBJ1-1; no definite D call. The CDR3 is 14 amino acids. V was shortened by 7 bases and J by 7 bases, with 19 bases between the two germline ends. Germline CDR1 and CDR2: MDHEN and SYDVKM. The CDR3 spells CASTTRRTSDEAFF. The CDR3 region has the DNA TGTGCCAGCACCACAAGGAGGACCTCCGATGAAGCTTTCTTT.

This clonotype was recorded a few times. The J gene is TRBJ1-2, the V gene TRBV12-3 or TRBV12-4; 8 bases line up with TRBD1. V lost 5 bases, J lost 4 bases, and 3 bases stayed unmatched. The CDR3 extends over 13 amino acids. Here the CDR3 DNA reads TGTGCCAGCAGTCGCGGACAGGGCTATGGCTACACCTTC. This codes for CASSRGQGYGYTF.

This sequence joins TRBV10-1 and TRBJ2-3, with unresolved D. In germline, CDR1 is WNHNN, CDR2 SYGVQD (reference sequence). Trimming took 0 bases from V and 4 from J, leaving 8 bases between them. This CDR3 comprises 14 residues. CDR3 protein: CASSESTASDTQYF. The DNA for the CDR3 is TGCGCCAGCAGTGAGTCGACCGCATCAGATACGCAGTATTTT.

This clonotype was counted at least ten times. The chain couples TRBV5-1 to TRBJ2-1, with D possibly being TRBD2 (6 bases). This CDR3 has 15 residues. V was cut by 1 base and J by 2 bases, with 10 bases left in between. Germline V gives CDR1 SGHRS, CDR2 YFSETQ. CDR3 bases: TGCGCCAGCAGCTTGACGGGGGATCCCTACAATGAGCAGTTCTTC. As protein: CASSLTGDPYNEQFF.

V is TRBV12-3 or TRBV12-4 and J is TRBJ1-6; 9 nucleotides align to TRBD1. This CDR3 region has 17 residues. V dropped 6 bases and J dropped 2; count of bases not matched to a gene: 8. The CDR3 DNA is TGTGCCAGCAGCCGTACAGGGGGCTCGCCCTATAATTCACCCCTCCACTTT. Its protein is CASSRTGGSPYNSPLHF.

This clonotype was seen more than once but under ten times. This chain joins TRBV12-3 or TRBV12-4 and TRBJ2-3; D not certain. The last part of the DNA fits TRBJ1-5 better; the J call may be wrong. The CDR3 sequence is 12 residues long. The CDR3 sequence is CASSLLSDTQHF. CDR3 sequence (DNA): TGTGCCAGCAGTTTACTATCCGATACGCAGCATTTT.

This clonotype was seen many times. The rearrangement links TRBV4-1 to TRBJ2-3, with a weak D call TRBD2 (5 bases). This CDR3 has 16 amino acids. The V end lost 0 bases, the J end lost 0 bases, and 10 bases lay between the germline ends. Germline values: CDR1 MGHRA, CDR2 YSYEKL. CDR3 DNA: TGCGCCAGCAGCCAAGAAAGGACTCCTAGCACAGATACGCAGTATTTT. Translated: CASSQERTPSTDTQYF.

V usage is TRBV27 and J usage is TRBJ1-2; a possible D gene is TRBD1 (5 bases). This CDR3 has 16 amino acids. Trimming took off 1 base at V and 5 bases at J, with 17 bases between the two ends. Germline V gene sequence: CDR1 MNHEY, CDR2 SMNVEV (reference sequence). CDR3 nucleotide sequence: TGTGCCAGCAGTTTATTATATGGGGCCAGGGAGTATGGCTACACCTTC. Amino acids: CASSLLYGAREYGYTF.

This clonotype was counted only a few times. The junction departs from the called germline gene at one end, perhaps through a read error. The chain recombines TRBV7-7 with TRBJ2-1, with D perhaps being TRBD1 or TRBD2 (6 bases each). CDR1 and CDR2 (germline): SSHAT, FNYEAQ (reference sequence). The CDR3 totals 14 residues. The CDR3 reads CASSLGGWMNEQFF. The CDR3, as DNA: TGTGCTAGCAGCTTAGGGGGGTGGATGAATGAGCAGTTCTTC.

This clonotype was found a few times. This CDR3 is CASKANSNTEAFF. Here the CDR3 DNA reads TGTGCCAGCAAGGCAAACTCGAACACTGAAGCTTTCTTT. The chain has TRBV7-9 and TRBJ1-1; no definite D call. Germline-derived CDR1 and CDR2 are SEHNR and FQNEAQ (reference sequence). CDR3 size: 13 residues. With 7 bases removed from V and 1 base from J, the gap between germline ends came to 10 bases.

This clonotype was observed a single time. The chain employs TRBV18 and TRBJ2-7, with D unclear. The CDR3 length is 13 residues. V dropped 4 bases and J dropped 5 bases, with 12 bases sitting between them. CDR1 and CDR2 (germline): KGHSH, LQKENI. CDR3 nucleotide sequence: TGTGCCAGCTCACAAAGGCTCGATGACGAGCAGTACTTC. It codes for CASSQRLDDEQYF.

CDR3 in amino acids: CSVEGVGQSNYGYTF. The CDR3 region has the DNA TGCAGCGTTGAAGGGGTCGGACAGAGTAACTATGGCTACACCTTC. The chain employs TRBV29-1 and TRBJ1-2, with D perhaps matching TRBD1 (6 bases). Trimming pared 1 base from V and 1 base from J, leaving 13 bases between. The CDR3 length is 15 residues. Germline V gene sequence: CDR1 SQVTM, CDR2 ANQGSEA.

This clonotype was seen ten or more times. The J gene is TRBJ1-4, the V gene TRBV4-2; D possibly corresponds to TRBD1 (5 bases). Trimming pared 0 bases from V and 4 bases from J, leaving 12 bases between. In germline, CDR1 is LGHNA, CDR2 YNFKEQ. The CDR3 covers 16 residues. The CDR3 DNA sequence: TGTGCCAGCAGCCAAGATCCGGGACTGTTTAATGAAAAACTGTTTTTT. This encodes CASSQDPGLFNEKLFF.